These 10 T cell receptor beta chains were all obtained from the same sample, sequenced in a study of blood T cells in healthy people across ages. Using a J-beta primer mix together with a sample-barcoded 5' primer, a second PCR was run for about 7 to 12 cycles. TCRdb re-called the 5' RACE reads with MiXCR, one entry per CDR3 protein. The sample comprises more than 650,000 distinct CDR3 sequences, 20% to 25% of which are singletons, and under 25% rests with the top ten. The sample was blood. These receptors were obtained from a man between 65 and 85 years old in good health.

The chain uses TRBV29-1 and TRBJ2-1; D might be TRBD1 (5 bases). Trimming pared 1 base from V and 3 bases from J, leaving 10 bases between. CDR1 SQVTM and CDR2 ANQGSEA come from the germline V gene. This CDR3 is built from 14 residues. This chain's CDR3 is CSVEGRAIYNEQFF. In DNA, the CDR3 is TGCAGCGTTGAAGGCAGGGCCATCTACAATGAGCAGTTCTTC.

This clonotype was detected a few times. This chain connects TRBV5-1 to TRBJ1-4, with D perhaps matching TRBD1 (5 bases). Per the germline V gene, CDR1 is SGHRS and CDR2 is YFSETQ. The V end lost 7 bases, the J end lost 12 bases, and 13 bases lay between the germline ends. The CDR3 runs to 11 residues. CDR3 sequence (DNA): TGCGCCAGCTCCCCGGGGGGACAACTGTTTTTT. This codes for CASSPGGQLFF.

The chain uses TRBV30 and TRBJ2-3; D gene unclear. Trimming stripped 3 bases from V and 10 bases from J, with 11 bases between. CDR1 is GTSNPN, CDR2 SVGIG, per germline (reference sequence). The CDR3 is made up of 11 amino acids. Here the CDR3 reads CAWSTRGPQYF. CDR3 DNA sequence: TGTGCCTGGAGCACCCGTGGGCCGCAGTATTTT.

The rearrangement joins TRBV29-1 to TRBJ1-5, with a possible D match to TRBD1 (5 bases). Germline CDR1 and CDR2: SQVTM and ANQGSEA. Deletions cut 4 bases from V and 4 bases from J, with 11 bases between. CDR3 size: 13 residues. The CDR3 DNA reads as TGCAGCGTTGGTGGGGGTACGAATCAGCCCCAGCATTTT. This gives the protein CSVGGGTNQPQHF.

The J gene is TRBJ2-6, the V gene TRBV27, with 8 bases lining up with TRBD1. The CDR3 has 17 amino acids. CDR1 is MNHEY, CDR2 SMNVEV, per germline (reference sequence). J lost 0 bases, V lost 4 bases, and 5 bases had no gene match. CDR3: CASSSGTGLSGANVLTF. The DNA for the CDR3 is TGTGCCAGCAGTTCCGGGACAGGACTCTCTGGGGCCAACGTCCTGACTTTC.

This clonotype showed up just a few times. V and J are TRBV28 and TRBJ2-7; tentative D call: TRBD2 (5 bases). Germline-derived CDR1 and CDR2 are MDHEN and SYDVKM. This CDR3 spans 14 amino acids. The V end was cut by 6 bases, the J end by 2 bases, with 14 bases between. DNA for the CDR3: TGTGCCAGCAGCCCCGGGAACCAGGCCTACGAGCAGTACGTC. Protein: CASSPGNQAYEQYV.

There are a few counts of this clonotype. The chain has TRBV6-4 and TRBJ2-7; 8 bases are shared with TRBD2. Trimming at V came to 7 bases and at J to 12 bases, leaving 17 bases not matched to a gene. CDR3 length: 14 amino acids. CDR1 is MRHNA, CDR2 SNTAGT, per germline. The CDR3 coding sequence is TGTGCCAGCACCTCGGGACTAGTGGTTCCCTCGGCGTACGTC. Translation gives CASTSGLVVPSAYV.

This clonotype turned up a few times. This is likely a read error, given that the CDR3 carries no conserved phenylalanine or tryptophan at its end. The V call is TRBV28, the J call TRBJ2-7; D not resolved. This CDR3 spans 15 amino acids. Germline assignment: CDR1 MDHEN and CDR2 SYDVKM. With 6 bases removed from V and 0 bases from J, the gap between germline ends came to 15 bases. In DNA form, the CDR3 reads TGTGCCAGCAGCTCAAGTGGAGAAGGCTCCTACGAGCAGTACCTC. Residues: CASSSSGEGSYEQYL.

The J gene is TRBJ2-1, the V gene TRBV27; D tentatively reads TRBD1 or TRBD2 (6 bases each). This CDR3 has 15 residues. Germline CDR1 is MNHEY and CDR2 is SMNVEV (reference sequence). Between the trimmed V and J ends, which lost 6 bases and 4 bases, there was a span of 16 bases. As DNA, the CDR3 is TGTGCCAGCAGCCCCCAGGGGACTGGGTACAATGAGCAGTTCTTC. Translated, it gives CASSPQGTGYNEQFF.

This clonotype was detected ten times or more. The chain combines TRBV29-1 with TRBJ2-4, with 7 bases that match TRBD1. The germline gives CDR1 SQVTM, CDR2 ANQGSEA. V was pared by 7 bases and J by 5 bases, with 2 bases of the junction left unmatched. The CDR3 loop spans 11 amino acids. The CDR3 spells CSAGTENIQYF. The CDR3 region has the DNA TGCAGCGCAGGGACAGAAAACATTCAGTACTTC. The whole variable domain, remainder taken from reference TRBV29-1 and TRBJ2-4, is SAVISQKPSRDICQRGTSLTIQCQVDSQVTMMFWYRQQPGQSLTLIATANQGSEATYESGFVIDKFPISRPNLTFSTLTVSNMSPEDSSIYLCSAGTENIQYFGAGTRLSVL.